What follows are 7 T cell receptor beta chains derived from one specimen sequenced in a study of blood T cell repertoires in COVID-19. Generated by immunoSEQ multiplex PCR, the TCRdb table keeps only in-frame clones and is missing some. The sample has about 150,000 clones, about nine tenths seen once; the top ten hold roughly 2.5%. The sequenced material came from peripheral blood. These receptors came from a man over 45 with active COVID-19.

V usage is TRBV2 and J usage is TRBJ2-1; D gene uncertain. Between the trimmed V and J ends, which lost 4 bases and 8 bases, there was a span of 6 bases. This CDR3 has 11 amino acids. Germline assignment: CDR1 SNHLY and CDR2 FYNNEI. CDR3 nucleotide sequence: TGTGCCAGCAGTGCGTATTATGAGCAGTTCTTC. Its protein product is CASSAYYEQFF.

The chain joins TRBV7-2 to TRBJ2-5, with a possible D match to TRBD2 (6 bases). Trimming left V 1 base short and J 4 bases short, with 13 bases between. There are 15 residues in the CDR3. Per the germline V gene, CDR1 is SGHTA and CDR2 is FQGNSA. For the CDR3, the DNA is TGTGCCAGCAGCTTAGAGCGTAGGGGAGGAGAGACCCAGTACTTC. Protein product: CASSLERRGGETQYF.

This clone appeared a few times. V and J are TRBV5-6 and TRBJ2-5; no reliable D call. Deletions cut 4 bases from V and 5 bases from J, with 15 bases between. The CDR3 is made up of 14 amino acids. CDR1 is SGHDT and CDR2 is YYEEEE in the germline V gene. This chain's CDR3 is CASSTPEFGETQYF. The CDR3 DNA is TGTGCCAGCAGCACCCCTGAGTTCGGGGAGACCCAGTACTTC.

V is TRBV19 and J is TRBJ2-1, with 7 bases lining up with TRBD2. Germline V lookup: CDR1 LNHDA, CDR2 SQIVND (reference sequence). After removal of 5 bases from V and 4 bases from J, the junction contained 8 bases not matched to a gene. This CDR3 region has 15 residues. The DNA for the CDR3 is TGTGCCAGTAGTGGCTGGGCGGGGGATTACAATGAGCAGTTCTTC. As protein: CASSGWAGDYNEQFF.

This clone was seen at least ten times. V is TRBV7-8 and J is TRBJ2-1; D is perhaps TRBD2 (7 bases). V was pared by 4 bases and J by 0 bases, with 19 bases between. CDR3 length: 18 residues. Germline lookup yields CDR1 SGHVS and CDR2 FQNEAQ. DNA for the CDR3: TGTGCCAGCAGCTCTTTGCGGGGGCCTACATCCTCCTACAATGAGCAGTTCTTC. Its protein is CASSSLRGPTSSYNEQFF.

CDR3 nucleotide sequence: TGTGCCAGCAGCCCAAACAGGGGAGTGGGTTCACCCCTCCACTTT. Protein: CASSPNRGVGSPLHF. This rearrangement joins TRBV9 to TRBJ1-6; 7 positions match TRBD1. CDR1 and CDR2 (germline): SGDLS, YYNGEE. V dropped 4 bases and J dropped 9; count of bases not matched to a gene: 10. The CDR3 runs to 15 residues. The full variable domain, rest sourced from reference TRBV9 and TRBJ1-6, is DSGVTQTPKHLITATGQRVTLRCSPRSGDLSVYWYQQSLDQGLQFLIQYYNGEERAKGNILERFSAQQFPDLHSELNLSSLELGDSALYFCASSPNRGVGSPLHFGNGTRLTVT.

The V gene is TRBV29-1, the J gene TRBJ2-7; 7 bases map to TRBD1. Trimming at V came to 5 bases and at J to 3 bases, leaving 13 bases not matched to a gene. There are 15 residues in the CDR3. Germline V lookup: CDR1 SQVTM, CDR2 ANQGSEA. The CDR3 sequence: CSVSPRTGGVYEQYF. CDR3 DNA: TGCAGCGTTTCCCCCCGGACAGGAGGAGTCTACGAGCAGTACTTC.